Listed below are T cell receptor beta chains from one sample, sequenced in a study of blood T cell repertoires in COVID-19. Using immunoSEQ multiplex PCR, the repertoire was profiled, and TCRdb retains in-frame clones only, with some absent. The table records 14,000 or so clones, 83% of them present only once. Sequenced: peripheral blood. The origin of the receptors is a woman aged 55-70 years with acute or convalescent COVID-19. Each CDR3 is given with its conserved first and last residue. D genes are given only for firm matches. Clone size is given for some rows only: seen once, a few or many times, or a class if the clone is expanded.

CDR3,DNA,size,D,J,V
CASSQSGEAYEQYF,TGTGCCAGCAGCCAATCGGGGGAAGCCTACGAGCAGTACTTC,once,NA,TRBJ2-7,TRBV13
CASKGQGYNEQFF,TGTGCCAGCAAAGGACAGGGTTACAATGAGCAGTTCTTC,NA,TRBD1,TRBJ2-1,TRBV27
CASSFFSGRPQQFF,TGTGCCAGCAGTTTTTTTAGCGGGAGGCCCCAGCAGTTCTTC,few,TRBD2,TRBJ2-1,TRBV28
CASSSLGSPLHF,TGTGCCAGCAGCTCCCTAGGTTCACCCCTCCACTTT,NA,NA,TRBJ1-6,TRBV11-2
CAISESGSSSYNEQFF,TGTGCCATCAGTGAATCGGGGTCCAGCTCCTACAATGAGCAGTTCTTC,NA,NA,TRBJ2-1,TRBV10-3
CASSLRVGNYEQYF,TGCGCCAGCAGCCTCAGGGTAGGGAACTACGAGCAGTACTTC,NA,NA,TRBJ2-7,TRBV5-1
CASSASQGKKLFF,TGTGCCAGCAGCGCCTCACAGGGTAAAAAACTGTTTTTT,few,NA,TRBJ1-4,TRBV9
CASSERASNQPQHF,TGTGCCAGCAGTGAGAGGGCCTCCAATCAGCCCCAGCATTTT,NA,NA,TRBJ1-5,TRBV2
CASSGIRRGGPNVLTF,TGCGCCAGCAGCGGAATTCGGAGGGGTGGGCCCAACGTCCTGACTTTC,NA,NA,TRBJ2-6,TRBV5-1
CASSMSRVTQETQYF,TGTGCCAGTAGTATGTCTCGGGTAACACAAGAGACCCAGTACTTC,once,NA,TRBJ2-5,TRBV19
CSVEDPQGRETQYF,TGCAGCGTTGAAGATCCACAGGGACGGGAGACCCAGTACTTC,NA,NA,TRBJ2-5,TRBV29-1
CASSRGPPGTQYF,TGTGCCAGCAGCAGGGGCCCCCCAGGGACCCAGTACTTC,NA,NA,TRBJ2-5,TRBV5-6
CASSLSLTAYEQYF,TGTGCCAGCAGCTTAAGTTTGACAGCTTACGAGCAGTACTTC,NA,NA,TRBJ2-7,TRBV7-9
CASSLDSGSTDTQYF,TGTGCCAGCAGCTTGGACAGCGGGAGCACAGATACGCAGTATTTT,NA,NA,TRBJ2-3,TRBV5-4
CASSLNGQGSGANVLTF,TGTGCCAGCAGCTTAAACGGGCAGGGATCTGGGGCCAACGTCCTGACTTTC,NA,NA,TRBJ2-6,TRBV11-2
CASSENRGNTIYF,TGTGCCAGCAGTGAAAACCGGGGAAACACCATATATTTT,NA,NA,TRBJ1-3,TRBV2
CASSQMVIRQVRSFYEQYF,TGCGCCAGCAGTCAAATGGTAATTCGACAGGTCCGATCTTTCTACGAGCAGTACTTC,NA,NA,TRBJ2-7,TRBV23-1
CASSFSRGDEQYF,TGTGCCAGCAGTTTCAGCCGGGGGGACGAGCAGTACTTC,NA,TRBD2,TRBJ2-7,TRBV12-3/TRBV12-4
CASSQDHGTRYEQYF,TGCGCCAGCAGCCAAGACCATGGGACACGGTACGAGCAGTACTTC,NA,NA,TRBJ2-7,TRBV4-1
CASSRGEGYEQYF,TGCGCCAGCAGCCGGGGGGAGGGGTACGAGCAGTACTTC,NA,TRBD2,TRBJ2-7,TRBV5-1
CASSLDARLESETQYF,TGCGCCAGCAGCTTGGATGCGAGACTAGAGTCCGAGACCCAGTACTTC,NA,NA,TRBJ2-5,TRBV5-1
CATSDPSGFNRDEQFF,TGTGCCACCAGTGATCCTAGCGGGTTCAATCGGGATGAGCAGTTCTTC,NA,TRBD2,TRBJ2-1,TRBV24-1
CATSRDEGGQPQHF,TGTGCCACCAGCAGAGATGAGGGGGGGCAGCCCCAGCATTTT,NA,NA,TRBJ1-5,TRBV15
CSVRQGIDEQFF,TGCAGCGTAAGACAGGGAATTGATGAGCAGTTCTTC,few,TRBD1,TRBJ2-1,TRBV29-1
CASSQYGTGAAEAFF,TGTGCCAGCAGCCAATACGGCACAGGGGCCGCTGAAGCTTTCTTT,NA,TRBD1,TRBJ1-1,TRBV7-2
CASQTGQGARGELFF,TGTGCCAGTCAAACGGGACAGGGGGCGAGAGGGGAGCTGTTTTTT,NA,TRBD1,TRBJ2-2,TRBV19
CASTGTRGATYEQYF,TGTGCCAGCACCGGGACCCGGGGGGCAACCTACGAGCAGTACTTC,NA,NA,TRBJ2-7,TRBV21-1
CASSDEGRVYGYTF,TGTGCCAGCAGTGATGAGGGCCGAGTCTATGGCTACACCTTC,NA,NA,TRBJ1-2,TRBV6-1
CASSLTGGHTEAFF,TGTGCCAGCAGTCTGACAGGGGGGCACACTGAAGCTTTCTTT,NA,TRBD1,TRBJ1-1,TRBV7-9
CASRRTEGADTQYF,TGTGCCAGCAGGAGGACAGAGGGGGCAGATACGCAGTATTTT,NA,NA,TRBJ2-3,TRBV6-5
CASSLGTGGMNEQFF,TGTGCCAGCTCACTCGGGACGGGGGGGATGAATGAGCAGTTCTTC,NA,TRBD2,TRBJ2-1,TRBV18
CASSNHLQGSGNTIYF,TGTGCCAGTAGTAACCACCTACAGGGCTCCGGAAACACCATATATTTT,few,NA,TRBJ1-3,TRBV19
CASSPLAGVYNSPLHF,TGTGCCAGCAGCCCCCTTGCAGGGGTTTATAATTCACCCCTCCACTTT,NA,NA,TRBJ1-6,TRBV14
CASSLRDIWQPQHF,TGTGCCAGCAGTCTGAGGGACATTTGGCAGCCCCAGCATTTT,NA,NA,TRBJ1-5,TRBV6-6
CATSTTGSPSTDTQYF,TGTGCCACCAGCACCACAGGGAGCCCTAGCACAGATACGCAGTATTTT,NA,NA,TRBJ2-3,TRBV15
CASSFGQGKTSVGYTF,TGTGCCAGCTCTTTTGGACAGGGGAAGACCTCCGTCGGCTACACCTTC,NA,TRBD1,TRBJ1-2,TRBV18
CASSRGQGTEKLFF,TGTGCCAGCAGCCGGGGACAGGGGACTGAAAAACTGTTTTTT,once,TRBD1,TRBJ1-4,TRBV9
CASSSDPPGQFDQPQHF,TGTGCCAGCAGCTCGGATCCGCCGGGACAGTTTGATCAGCCCCAGCATTTT,NA,TRBD1,TRBJ1-5,TRBV7-2
CASSQESGFTYNEQFF,TGCGCCAGCAGCCAAGAATCAGGGTTCACCTACAATGAGCAGTTCTTC,NA,NA,TRBJ2-1,TRBV4-3
CASRLRLAEGTQYF,TGTGCCAGTAGACTACGACTAGCGGAAGGGACCCAGTACTTC,NA,TRBD2,TRBJ2-5,TRBV19
CATSDAGEKLFF,TGTGCCACCAGTGATGCGGGGGAAAAACTGTTTTTT,NA,NA,TRBJ1-4,TRBV24-1
CASSYGQVRNTEAFF,TGTGCCAGCTCATACGGACAGGTGAGGAACACTGAAGCTTTCTTT,NA,TRBD1,TRBJ1-1,TRBV18
CASSQLSEHEQYF,TGTGCCAGCAGCCAATTGTCCGAGCACGAGCAGTACTTC,NA,NA,TRBJ2-7,TRBV3-1/TRBV3-2
CASSYRGPEETQYF,TGTGCCAGCAGTTACAGGGGGCCCGAAGAGACCCAGTACTTC,once,TRBD1,TRBJ2-5,TRBV6-6
CASSLVAGGVETQYF,TGCGCCAGCAGCTTGGTGGCGGGGGGAGTTGAGACCCAGTACTTC,NA,TRBD2,TRBJ2-5,TRBV5-1
CASSSQTGVEKLFF,TGTGCCAGCAGCTCGCAGACAGGGGTTGAAAAACTGTTTTTT,NA,TRBD1,TRBJ1-4,TRBV7-2
CASSLEQGGDGYTF,TGTGCCAGCAGCTTAGAGCAGGGAGGGGATGGCTACACCTTC,NA,NA,TRBJ1-2,TRBV11-2
CASSIAGNEQFF,TGTGCCAGTAGTATAGCGGGCAATGAGCAGTTCTTC,NA,NA,TRBJ2-1,TRBV19
CASSRDRGDYGYTF,TGTGCCAGCTCTCGGGACAGGGGGGACTATGGCTACACCTTC,few,TRBD1,TRBJ1-2,TRBV18
CASSYGGQTGLGYTF,TGTGCCAGCAGTTACGGGGGCCAGACAGGGCTTGGCTACACCTTC,NA,TRBD1,TRBJ1-2,TRBV6-2/TRBV6-3
CASSTELYNEQFF,TGTGCCAGCAGTACAGAACTCTACAATGAGCAGTTCTTC,NA,NA,TRBJ2-1,TRBV2
CASSQDRGQGSSPLHF,TGTGCCAGCAGCCAAGATCGTGGACAGGGTTCTTCACCCCTCCACTTT,NA,TRBD1,TRBJ1-6,TRBV3-1/TRBV3-2
CASSLGPSGSIDNQPQHF,TGCGCCAGCAGCCTGGGACCCTCAGGCAGCATCGACAATCAGCCCCAGCATTTT,NA,NA,TRBJ1-5,TRBV5-1
CASSLYLDTLLQYF,TGTGCCAGCAGCCTATACCTGGACACCCTCCTGCAGTACTTC,few,NA,TRBJ2-7,TRBV7-2